A single sample gave rise to the 18 T cell receptor beta chains below, sequenced in a study of T-cell reconstitution after alpha-beta-depleted transplantation in children (dated by TCRdb to about 2016). Library prep was done by PCR. For sequencing, an Illumina HiSeq 2500 was employed. TCR library preparation used molecular barcoding, with unique molecular identifiers applied to normalize quantification of the TCRbeta repertoire. TCRdb itself trimmed the public reads at Q25 with fastp, ran MiXCR and retained productive beta chains. When rows share a CDR3 protein, they turn into one entry using the most common DNA and genes. This sample is represented by about 480,000 distinct CDR3 sequences; approximately 12% of them were singletons. 4.5% to 6% of the sample is held by the ten biggest clonotypes. The specimen was PBMCs from the stem cell graft donor, collected from the stem cell graft. The receptors here all came from a human donor who donated a stem cell graft to a child with combined immunodeficiency.

CDR3 bases: TGTGCCAGCAGCCAAGACGGGCTAGCGGCGAACACCGGGGAGCTGTTTTTT. Its protein is CASSQDGLAANTGELFF. The rearrangement uses TRBV4-2 and TRBJ2-2; 7 bases fit TRBD2. The CDR3 loop spans 17 amino acids. Trimming at V came to 0 bases and at J to 0 bases, leaving 4 bases not matched to a gene. CDR1 is LGHNA, CDR2 YNFKEQ, per germline.

Of note for this clonotype: A much larger clone sits a single nucleotide away, making a read error possible. The chain links TRBV12-3 or TRBV12-4 to TRBJ2-3; no clear D. The CDR3 consists of 13 residues. V was trimmed by 1 base and J by 4 bases, leaving 6 bases between them. The CDR3 bases are TGTGCCAGCAGTTTAGTAGTAGCAGATACGCAGTATTTT. It translates to CASSLVVADTQYF.

This clonotype was found a few times. The V and J genes are TRBV20-1 and TRBJ2-1; D remains unclear. The V gene's germline CDR1 is DFQATT and CDR2 SNEGSKA (reference sequence). This CDR3 is 15 amino acids long. Trimming stripped 0 bases from V and 2 bases from J, with 11 bases between. CDR3 bases: TGCAGTGCTAGAGACGGGTCCCCTACCTACAATGAGCAGTTCTTC. Amino acid sequence: CSARDGSPTYNEQFF.

The chain carries TRBV11-1 and TRBJ2-1, with TRBD1 matching over 8 bases. There are 18 residues in the CDR3. Trimming at V came to 5 bases and at J to 0 bases, leaving 12 bases not matched to a gene. Germline CDR1 is SGHAT and CDR2 is FQDESV (reference sequence). In nucleotides, the CDR3 is TGTGCCAGCAGCCCACTAATCCGGACAGGGAGCTCCTACAATGAGCAGTTCTTC. It codes for CASSPLIRTGSSYNEQFF.

This clonotype was counted ten times or more. The CDR3 reads CAWSLRDTIYF. The CDR3 DNA reads as TGTGCCTGGAGTTTACGGGACACCATATATTTT. The chain recombines TRBV30 with TRBJ1-3; the D is unclear. CDR1 and CDR2 from the germline V gene are GTSNPN and SVGIG (reference sequence). V gave up 2 bases and J gave up 8 bases, with 7 bases separating them. The CDR3 sequence is 11 residues long.

There are a few counts of this clonotype. In DNA, the CDR3 is TGTGCCAGCTCCCCTAAAGGGACAGGGTACAATCAGCCCCAGCATTTT. Translation: CASSPKGTGYNQPQHF. The chain links TRBV18 to TRBJ1-5; 9 nucleotides align to TRBD1. Germline trimming cut 6 bases from V and 3 bases from J; bases unmatched to any gene: 9. The V gene's germline CDR1 is KGHSH and CDR2 LQKENI. The CDR3 sequence is 16 residues long.

This clonotype was picked up many times. This chain joins TRBV12-3 or TRBV12-4 and TRBJ2-7, with unresolved D. CDR3 size: 15 residues. Trimming took 6 bases from V and 2 from J, leaving 17 bases between them. The CDR3 spells CASSPGRRPPYEQYF. For the CDR3, the DNA is TGTGCCAGCAGCCCAGGTCGGCGTCCTCCCTACGAGCAGTACTTC.

There are a few counts of this clonotype. The junction does not match germline at one end; this may be a read error. The chain is built from TRBV20-1 and TRBJ2-3, with D perhaps TRBD1 (6 bases). Germline V gene lookup returns CDR1 DFQATT and CDR2 SNEGSKA (reference sequence). This CDR3 contains 13 residues. For the CDR3, the DNA is TGCAGTTCTAGGACAGCTAGCACAGATACGCAGTATTTT. It is translated as CSSRTASTDTQYF.

The table lists this clonotype with a few counts. This chain joins TRBV19 and TRBJ2-3; 10 bases map to TRBD2. CDR1 is LNHDA and CDR2 is SQIVND in the germline V gene (reference sequence). This CDR3 spans 16 amino acids. The J segment lost 6 bases and the V segment lost 7 bases, leaving 13 bases of the junction unmatched. The CDR3 bases are TGTGCCAGTACCCGATTTAGCGGGAGGAATTACGATACGCAGTATTTT. Translation gives CASTRFSGRNYDTQYF.

This clonotype was counted a few times. The rearrangement joins TRBV12-3 or TRBV12-4 to TRBJ1-1, with 7 bases identical to TRBD1. This CDR3 spans 14 amino acids. The J segment lost 3 bases and the V segment lost 3 bases, leaving 4 bases of the junction unmatched. The CDR3 coding sequence is TGTGCCAGCAGTTTGACAGGGAGGTACACTGAAGCTTTCTTT. Translated: CASSLTGRYTEAFF.

The table lists this clonotype with many counts. The chain's CDR3 is CSARDLGYREQFF. The CDR3, as DNA: TGCAGTGCTAGAGATCTAGGGTATCGGGAGCAGTTCTTC. The J gene is TRBJ2-1, the V gene TRBV20-1; D remains ambiguous. The germline V gene encodes CDR1 DFQATT and CDR2 SNEGSKA (reference sequence). The CDR3 loop spans 13 amino acids. The germline V and J ends were trimmed by 0 bases and 10 bases, with 13 bases remaining between them.

This clonotype was seen only a few times. The chain joins TRBV20-1 to TRBJ1-5, with D hard to call. The CDR3 length is 14 residues. The V and J ends lost 1 base and 10 bases respectively, with 17 bases between them. Germline assignment: CDR1 DFQATT and CDR2 SNEGSKA (reference sequence). DNA for the CDR3: TGCAGTGCTAGAGTTGGTGGACCACCAGAACCCCAGCATTTT. Amino acids: CSARVGGPPEPQHF.

The V call is TRBV20-1, the J call TRBJ1-1; tentatively, D is TRBD1 (5 bases). The CDR3 sequence is 15 residues long. CDR1 is DFQATT, CDR2 SNEGSKA, per germline (reference sequence). With 0 bases removed from V and 1 base from J, the gap between germline ends came to 12 bases. CDR3 loop: CSARDPTAPNTEAFF. The CDR3 bases are TGCAGTGCTAGAGATCCGACAGCCCCGAACACTGAAGCTTTCTTT.

The V gene is TRBV10-3, the J gene TRBJ1-2, with D possibly TRBD1 on 6 matching bases. Germline CDR1 and CDR2: ENHRY and SYGVKD. V was clipped by 4 bases and J by 8 bases, with 14 bases between them. This CDR3 comprises 13 residues. The CDR3 DNA reads TGTGCCATCAGTGCGAACAGGGTCGGCGGCTACACCTTC. Its protein is CAISANRVGGYTF.

Ten or more counts support this clonotype. The V gene is TRBV15, the J gene TRBJ2-2; possibly TRBD2 for D (5 bases). Germline CDR1 LNHNV, CDR2 YYDKDF (reference sequence). This CDR3 is built from 17 residues. Trimming removed 1 base at V and 2 bases at J, with 14 bases between. The CDR3 here is CATSRVGSGDNTGELFF. CDR3 in DNA: TGTGCCACCAGCAGAGTGGGAAGCGGAGACAACACCGGGGAGCTGTTTTTT.

The sample holds many counts of this clonotype. This sequence joins TRBV3-1 and TRBJ2-5, with 7 bases fitting TRBD1. The CDR3 is 15 residues long. V lost 1 base to trimming and J lost 0 bases; unmatched junction nucleotides: 2. Germline CDR1 and CDR2: LGHDT and YNNKEL (reference sequence). CDR3 in DNA: TGTGCCAGCAGCCAAGGGACAGGCGACCAAGAGACCCAGTACTTC. Translated: CASSQGTGDQETQYF.

This clonotype was observed at least ten times. The rearrangement joins TRBV7-9 to TRBJ2-3; D is possibly TRBD1 (5 bases). The CDR3 runs 13 residues. Germline V gives CDR1 SEHNR, CDR2 FQNEAQ (reference sequence). Trimming removed 7 bases at V and 5 bases at J, with 13 bases between. The CDR3 bases are TGTGCCAGCACCCCCTCAGGGATAGATACGCAGTATTTT. Translation: CASTPSGIDTQYF.

The chain is built from TRBV27 and TRBJ2-2; D gene unclear. This CDR3 region has 13 residues. Trimming pared 11 bases from V and 0 bases from J, leaving 10 bases between. Germline lookup yields CDR1 MNHEY and CDR2 SMNVEV (reference sequence). CDR3 coding DNA: TGTGCCCTTACCACTCCGAACACCGGGGAGCTGTTTTTT. Protein: CALTTPNTGELFF.